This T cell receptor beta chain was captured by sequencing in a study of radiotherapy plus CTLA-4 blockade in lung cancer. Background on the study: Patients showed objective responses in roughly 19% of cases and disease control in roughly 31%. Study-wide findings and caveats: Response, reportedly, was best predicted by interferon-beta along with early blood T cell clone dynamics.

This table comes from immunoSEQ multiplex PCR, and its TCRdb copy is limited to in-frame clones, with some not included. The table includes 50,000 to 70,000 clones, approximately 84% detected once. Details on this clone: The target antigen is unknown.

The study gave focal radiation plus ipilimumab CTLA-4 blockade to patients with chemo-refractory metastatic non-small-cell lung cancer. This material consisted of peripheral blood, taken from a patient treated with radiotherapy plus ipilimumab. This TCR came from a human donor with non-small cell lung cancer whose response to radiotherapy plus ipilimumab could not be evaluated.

In nucleotides, the CDR3 is TGTGCCAGCAGCTTGACCGGGACAGAGTACAATGAGCAGTTCTTC. Its protein is CASSLTGTEYNEQFF. The chain is built from TRBV7-2 and TRBJ2-1; 7 bases align to TRBD1. This CDR3 contains 15 residues. V trimming: 3 bases; J trimming: 4 bases; junction bases outside the gene matches: 6. Germline-derived CDR1 and CDR2 are SGHTA and FQGNSA. Using reference TRBV7-2 and TRBJ2-1 for the parts outside the CDR3, the full variable domain is GAGVSQSPSNKVTEKGKDVELRCDPISGHTALYWYRQSLGQGLEFLIYFQGNSAPDKSGLPSDRFSAERTGGSVSTLTIQRTQQEDSAVYLCASSLTGTEYNEQFFGPGTRLTVL.